These 25 T cell receptor beta chains were sequenced from one sample in a study of CD8+ T cells in alopecia areata. The authors extracted RNA and reverse transcribed it into cDNA as the sequencing template. This table comes from immunoSEQ multiplex PCR, and its TCRdb copy is limited to in-frame clones, with some not included. Here the sample spans roughly 250,000 clones, about 68% being singletons. The source was CD4+ T cells sorted from blood, collected at week 0. Receptor source: a human donor with alopecia areata.

V gene TRBV30 combines with J gene TRBJ1-4; D is possibly TRBD1 (5 bases). Trimming took 4 bases from V and 8 from J, leaving 11 bases between them. The germline gives CDR1 GTSNPN, CDR2 SVGIG (reference sequence). This CDR3 has 12 amino acids. CDR3 in DNA: TGTGCCTGGACCAGGGTAGGAGAAAAACTGTTTTTT. Its protein is CAWTRVGEKLFF.

The rearrangement uses TRBV29-1 and TRBJ1-1, with D hard to call. Per the germline V gene, CDR1 is SQVTM and CDR2 is ANQGSEA. The CDR3 is made up of 13 amino acids. V was clipped by 1 base and J by 1 base, with 7 bases between them. The CDR3 region has the DNA TGCAGCGTTGAAGTGAACTCGAACACTGAAGCTTTCTTT. This translates into CSVEVNSNTEAFF.

The chain uses TRBV5-1 and TRBJ2-7; 11 nucleotides agree with TRBD2. With 6 bases clipped from V and 0 bases from J, the junction kept 11 bases outside the gene matches. Germline loops: CDR1 SGHRS, CDR2 YFSETQ. The CDR3 sequence is 17 residues long. DNA of the CDR3: TGCGCCAGCACGGCCGGCCTAGCGGGGGGCGGCTCCTACGAGCAGTACTTC. This encodes CASTAGLAGGGSYEQYF.

This chain uses TRBV29-1 with TRBJ2-7; D assignment may be TRBD1 or TRBD2 (5 bases each). CDR3 size: 14 residues. CDR1 SQVTM and CDR2 ANQGSEA come from the germline V gene. V lost 4 bases to trimming and J lost 3 bases, with 16 bases between them. DNA for the CDR3: TGCAGCGTTGTCATCCTCGAGGGGCTCTACGAGCAGTACTTC. As protein: CSVVILEGLYEQYF.

V gene TRBV29-1 combines with J gene TRBJ2-1; D remains unclear. Germline-derived CDR1 and CDR2 are SQVTM and ANQGSEA. This CDR3 contains 14 residues. V dropped 3 bases and J dropped 0 bases, with 9 bases sitting between them. DNA for the CDR3: TGCAGCGTTGATCGGCGGAGCTCCTACAATGAGCAGTTCTTC. It codes for CSVDRRSSYNEQFF.

V and J are TRBV27 and TRBJ1-6; D perhaps matches TRBD1 (5 bases). Germline values: CDR1 MNHEY, CDR2 SMNVEV (reference sequence). The ends were cut back, 3 bases at V and 11 bases at J, with 11 bases in the middle. The CDR3 spans 13 residues. CDR3 sequence (DNA): TGTGCCAGCAGTTTGGGCAGGGAAACACCCCTCCACTTT. As protein: CASSLGRETPLHF.

The chain employs TRBV5-1 and TRBJ2-7, with D tentatively TRBD1 (6 bases). V lost 0 bases and J lost 7, with 11 bases in between. From germline, CDR1 is SGHRS and CDR2 YFSETQ. This CDR3 contains 13 residues. The CDR3: CASSLARGREQYF. In DNA, the CDR3 is TGCGCCAGCAGCTTGGCCAGGGGAAGGGAGCAGTACTTC.

V is TRBV2 and J is TRBJ2-3, with no clear D. The germline gives CDR1 SNHLY, CDR2 FYNNEI. V dropped 3 bases and J dropped 2 bases, with 3 bases sitting between them. The CDR3 length is 12 residues. DNA of the CDR3: TGTGCCAGCAGTGAGTTCACAGATACGCAGTATTTT. As protein: CASSEFTDTQYF.

As DNA, the CDR3 is TGTGCCAGCAGCTTGGAGAGAAGAAACACCATATATTTT. Its protein product is CASSLERRNTIYF. The chain combines TRBV5-4 with TRBJ1-3; D is undetermined. In germline, CDR1 is SGHNT, CDR2 YYREEE (reference sequence). The CDR3 consists of 13 residues. V lost 0 bases and J 5 bases, leaving 6 bases between the germline ends.

This chain connects TRBV9 to TRBJ2-1, with 7 positions matching TRBD1. CDR1 is SGDLS and CDR2 is YYNGEE in the germline V gene. Trimming at V came to 4 bases and at J to 0 bases, leaving 7 bases not matched to a gene. This CDR3 is built from 16 residues. The CDR3 reads CASSQTGVGSYNEQFF. The CDR3 DNA reads as TGTGCCAGCAGCCAAACAGGGGTAGGCTCCTACAATGAGCAGTTCTTC.

The V gene is TRBV30, the J gene TRBJ1-2; D is unclear. Germline V gives CDR1 GTSNPN, CDR2 SVGIG (reference sequence). The CDR3 runs to 13 residues. The V end was cut by 1 base, the J end by 2 bases, with 8 bases between. The CDR3: CAWSDGGNYGYTF. Here the CDR3 DNA reads TGTGCCTGGAGTGACGGTGGAAACTATGGCTACACCTTC.

The chain employs TRBV5-4 and TRBJ2-5; 10 bases are a match to TRBD1. The germline V gene has CDR1 SGHNT and CDR2 YYREEE (reference sequence). Trimming removed 3 bases from V and 3 bases from J; junction bases left unmatched: 8. The CDR3 is 16 residues long. The CDR3 DNA sequence: TGTGCCAGCAGCTCCCCCCCCGGGACAGGGGAAGAGACCCAGTACTTC. Translating gives CASSSPPGTGEETQYF. Variable domain in full (rest from reference TRBV5-4 and TRBJ2-5): ETGVTQSPTHLIKTRGQQVTLRCSSQSGHNTVSWYQQALGQGPQFIFQYYREEENGRGNFPPRFSGLQFPNYSSELNVNALELDDSALYLCASSSPPGTGEETQYFGPGTRLLVL.

This chain uses TRBV4-3 with TRBJ2-3, with TRBD2 identical over 11 bases. Germline V lookup: CDR1 LGHNA, CDR2 YSLEER. V lost 4 bases to trimming and J lost 4 bases; unmatched junction nucleotides: 16. The CDR3 is 19 amino acids. The CDR3 DNA sequence: TGCGCCAGCAGCCCTACTAGCGGGGGCTACGGATCCCACCCAGATACGCAGTATTTT. Translated: CASSPTSGGYGSHPDTQYF.

CDR3 coding DNA: TGTGCCAGTAGTATGGGCGGGTATCAGCCCCAGCATTTT. It translates to CASSMGGYQPQHF. The rearrangement uses TRBV19 and TRBJ1-5; D unclear. With 3 bases removed from V and 5 bases from J, the gap between germline ends came to 8 bases. The CDR3 totals 13 residues. Germline-derived CDR1 and CDR2 are LNHDA and SQIVND (reference sequence).

This clone was observed at least ten times. The V gene is TRBV4-3, the J gene TRBJ2-1; weak D call: TRBD1 (5 bases). Germline V gene data show CDR1 as LGHNA and CDR2 as YSLEER. Between the trimmed V and J ends, which lost 3 bases and 4 bases, there was a span of 7 bases. This CDR3 comprises 13 residues. The CDR3 here is CASSQTDYNEQFF. CDR3 DNA sequence: TGCGCCAGCAGCCAGACAGATTACAATGAGCAGTTCTTC.

The chain links TRBV13 to TRBJ1-2, with D tentatively TRBD1 (6 bases). Trimming cost V 5 bases and J 2 bases, with 12 bases left between them. Germline V gene data show CDR1 as PRHDT and CDR2 as FYEKMQ (reference sequence). This CDR3 region has 14 residues. CDR3 in DNA: TGTGCCAGCAGCCCGCGGACAGCCAACTATGGCTACACCTTC. Residues: CASSPRTANYGYTF. The whole variable domain, remainder taken from reference TRBV13 and TRBJ1-2, is AAGVIQSPRHLIKEKRETATLKCYPIPRHDTVYWYQQGPGQDPQFLISFYEKMQSDKGSIPDRFSAQQFSDYHSELNMSSLELGDSALYFCASSPRTANYGYTFGSGTRLTVV.

The V and J genes are TRBV7-9 and TRBJ1-1; the D is unclear. Germline CDR1 is SEHNR and CDR2 is FQNEAQ (reference sequence). The CDR3 runs to 13 residues. V lost 3 bases and J 4 bases, leaving 9 bases between the germline ends. The CDR3 DNA follows: TGTGCCAGCAGCTTTGTAGGGAGCACTGAAGCTTTCTTT. Amino acids: CASSFVGSTEAFF.

The CDR3 loop reads CAWSLGQASGYTF. The DNA for the CDR3 is TGTGCCTGGAGTTTGGGACAGGCATCTGGCTACACCTTC. The rearrangement links TRBV30 to TRBJ1-2; TRBD1 aligns across 8 bases. The trim removed 2 bases at V and 7 bases at J, leaving 6 bases unmatched. Germline CDR1 reads GTSNPN; CDR2 reads SVGIG (reference sequence). The CDR3 contains 13 residues. Full variable domain (missing parts from reference TRBV30 and TRBJ1-2): SQTIHQWPATLVQPVGSPLSLECTVEGTSNPNLYWYRQAAGRGLQLLFYSVGIGQISSEVPQNLSASRPQDRQFILSSKKLLLSDSGFYLCAWSLGQASGYTFGSGTRLTVV.

J is TRBJ1-2 and V is TRBV6-5; D unclear. V was shortened by 6 bases and J by 7 bases, with 9 bases between the two germline ends. CDR1 and CDR2 (germline): MNHEY, SVGAGI. The CDR3 has 11 amino acids. The CDR3 DNA is TGTGCCAGCAGCAACGGAGGTGGCTACACCTTC. This sequence encodes CASSNGGGYTF.

V and J are TRBV5-1 and TRBJ2-7, with 7 nucleotides matching TRBD1. The CDR3 extends over 14 amino acids. Germline V gene lookup returns CDR1 SGHRS and CDR2 YFSETQ. After removal of 4 bases from V and 0 bases from J, the junction contained 4 bases not matched to a gene. The CDR3 nucleotides are TGCGCCAGCAGCGTTGACAGGGACTCCTACGAGCAGTACTTC. Protein: CASSVDRDSYEQYF.

This chain links TRBV12-5 with TRBJ2-2; D is uncertain. Germline V lookup: CDR1 LGHNT, CDR2 FRNRAP. V lost 0 bases to trimming and J lost 8 bases, with 10 bases between them. The CDR3 is 14 residues long. The CDR3 sequence: CASGLVLRVGELFF. CDR3 nucleotides: TGTGCTAGTGGTTTGGTACTTCGGGTTGGGGAGCTGTTTTTT.

This clone appeared a few times. The chain uses TRBV29-1 and TRBJ2-5; D perhaps matches TRBD2 (5 bases). CDR1 SQVTM and CDR2 ANQGSEA come from the germline V gene. CDR3 length: 11 residues. The ends were cut back, 8 bases at V and 6 bases at J, with 13 bases in the middle. The CDR3 sequence is CSLLGEQTQYF. CDR3 DNA sequence: TGCAGCCTTCTCGGGGAACAGACCCAGTACTTC.

This clone has just one count. This chain connects TRBV30 to TRBJ2-5; possible D gene TRBD1, 5 bases. Per germline, CDR1 GTSNPN and CDR2 SVGIG (reference sequence). The germline V and J ends were trimmed by 4 bases and 3 bases, with 12 bases remaining between them. This CDR3 region has 13 residues. The CDR3, as DNA: TGTGCCTGGAACTTCCAGGGCGAAGAGACCCAGTACTTC. Translation: CAWNFQGEETQYF. The full variable domain, with the rest looked up from reference TRBV30 and TRBJ2-5, is SQTIHQWPATLVQPVGSPLSLECTVEGTSNPNLYWYRQAAGRGLQLLFYSVGIGQISSEVPQNLSASRPQDRQFILSSKKLLLSDSGFYLCAWNFQGEETQYFGPGTRLLVL.

The chain links TRBV5-1 to TRBJ2-1; TRBD1 agrees at 7 bases. J was trimmed by 10 bases and V by 0 bases; bases with no gene match: 7. The CDR3 contains 14 residues. Germline-derived CDR1 and CDR2 are SGHRS and YFSETQ. The CDR3 here is CASSLGPDRVEQFF. CDR3 nucleotide sequence: TGCGCCAGCAGCTTGGGCCCTGACAGGGTGGAGCAGTTCTTC. Looking up the rest from reference TRBV5-1 and TRBJ2-1 gives the full variable domain: KAGVTQTPRYLIKTRGQQVTLSCSPISGHRSVSWYQQTPGQGLQFLFEYFSETQRNKGNFPGRFSGRQFSNSRSEMNVSTLELGDSALYLCASSLGPDRVEQFFGPGTRLTVL.

The chain uses TRBV29-1 and TRBJ2-5; D unresolved. Deletions cut 7 bases from V and 3 bases from J, with 9 bases between. This CDR3 is built from 11 residues. CDR1 and CDR2 from the germline V gene are SQVTM and ANQGSEA. The CDR3 reads CSGGWEETQYF. The CDR3 bases are TGCAGCGGGGGTTGGGAAGAGACCCAGTACTTC. Full variable domain (remainder filled in from reference TRBV29-1 and TRBJ2-5): SAVISQKPSRDICQRGTSLTIQCQVDSQVTMMFWYRQQPGQSLTLIATANQGSEATYESGFVIDKFPISRPNLTFSTLTVSNMSPEDSSIYLCSGGWEETQYFGPGTRLLVL.